What follows are 15 T cell receptor beta chains derived from one specimen sequenced in a study of cytomegalovirus exposure and HLA in healthy donors. Using immunoSEQ multiplex PCR, the repertoire was profiled, and TCRdb retains in-frame clones only, with some absent. The sample contains a few hundred thousand clones, 75% to 95% of which appear only once. Sequencing used PBMCs. The source of these receptors is a woman aged 18 to 35 in good health and CMV-seronegative.

The chain combines TRBV11-2 with TRBJ2-7, with 12 bases fitting TRBD2. CDR1 is SGHAT, CDR2 FQNNGV, per germline. The CDR3 runs to 16 residues. J was trimmed by 3 bases and V by 4 bases; bases with no gene match: 7. As DNA, the CDR3 is TGTGCCAGCAGCTCACCGACTAGCGGGAGAATCTACGAGCAGTACTTC. It specifies CASSSPTSGRIYEQYF.

The chain couples TRBV19 to TRBJ1-2, with no clear D. Germline assignment: CDR1 LNHDA and CDR2 SQIVND (reference sequence). This CDR3 spans 15 amino acids. The V end lost 6 bases, the J end lost 2 bases, and 16 bases lay between the germline ends. DNA for the CDR3: TGTGCCAGTAGAATACGAGGACGGGAAAACTATGGCTACACCTTC. Its protein is CASRIRGRENYGYTF. The variable domain in full, completed from reference TRBV19 and TRBJ1-2, reads DGGITQSPKYLFRKEGQNVTLSCEQNLNHDAMYWYRQDPGQGLRLIYYSQIVNDFQKGDIAEGYSVSREKKESFPLTVTSAQKNPTAFYLCASRIRGRENYGYTFGSGTRLTVV.

The chain has TRBV7-9 and TRBJ2-5, with TRBD2 identical over 14 bases. Losses at the gene ends were 4 bases for V and 2 bases for J; bases not matched to a gene: 12. In germline, CDR1 is SEHNR, CDR2 FQNEAQ (reference sequence). The CDR3 loop spans 19 amino acids. The CDR3 DNA reads TGTGCCAGCAGCTCGTTTTCCGGGACTAGCGGGAGACTACAAGAGACCCAGTACTTC. This sequence encodes CASSSFSGTSGRLQETQYF.

The chain employs TRBV6-5 and TRBJ1-1; maybe TRBD1 (6 bases). The germline CDR1 and CDR2 sequences are MNHEY and SVGAGI. V was pared by 6 bases and J by 5 bases, with 16 bases between. This CDR3 has 14 amino acids. The CDR3 loop is CASRGTGSNTEAFF. The CDR3 DNA follows: TGTGCCAGCAGGGGTACAGGGAGTAATACTGAAGCTTTCTTT.

The chain carries TRBV5-6 and TRBJ1-5; a weak D match, TRBD1 (6 bases). The germline gives CDR1 SGHDT, CDR2 YYEEEE. Trimming pared 1 base from V and 5 bases from J, leaving 13 bases between. There are 15 residues in the CDR3. The CDR3 here is CASSLMEGGDQPQHF. The DNA of the CDR3 is TGTGCCAGCAGCTTGATGGAGGGGGGGGATCAGCCCCAGCATTTT.

The CDR3 reads CASRRDRLNQPQHF. CDR3 DNA sequence: TGTGCCAGTAGAAGGGACAGATTGAATCAGCCCCAGCATTTT. This chain links TRBV19 with TRBJ1-5, with 7 bases matching TRBD1. Trimming cost V 6 bases and J 4 bases; bases outside gene matches: 6. CDR1 and CDR2 (germline): LNHDA, SQIVND (reference sequence). This CDR3 has 14 amino acids.

The CDR3 sequence: CASSLGLGQPQHF. CDR3 sequence (DNA): TGTGCCAGCAGCTTAGGACTGGGTCAGCCCCAGCATTTT. This rearrangement joins TRBV7-9 to TRBJ1-5; no definite D call. This CDR3 spans 13 amino acids. V was trimmed by 1 base and J by 6 bases, leaving 7 bases between them. CDR1 SEHNR and CDR2 FQNEAQ come from the germline V gene (reference sequence).

The sample holds one count of this clone. The rearrangement joins TRBV29-1 to TRBJ1-1, with D hard to call. The CDR3 is 10 amino acids. Per the germline V gene, CDR1 is SQVTM and CDR2 is ANQGSEA. V lost 4 bases to trimming and J lost 7 bases, with 7 bases between them. CDR3 amino acids: CSVVASEAFF. The CDR3 coding sequence is TGCAGCGTTGTCGCCAGTGAAGCTTTCTTT.

J is TRBJ1-5 and V is TRBV5-6; no clear D. The ends were cut back, 0 bases at V and 5 bases at J, with 12 bases in the middle. CDR1 and CDR2 (germline): SGHDT, YYEEEE. The CDR3 is 15 amino acids. CDR3 sequence reads: CASSLGRVRYQPQHF. The CDR3, as DNA: TGTGCCAGCAGCTTGGGAAGAGTCAGGTATCAGCCCCAGCATTTT.

The J gene is TRBJ2-5, the V gene TRBV29-1; possible D gene TRBD2, 5 bases. This CDR3 contains 14 residues. With 4 bases removed from V and 5 bases from J, the gap between germline ends came to 17 bases. The germline gives CDR1 SQVTM, CDR2 ANQGSEA. The CDR3 sequence is CSVGLNNIGETQYF. In DNA, the CDR3 is TGCAGCGTTGGACTAAACAACATTGGGGAGACCCAGTACTTC.

This sequence joins TRBV30 and TRBJ2-2; TRBD2 might be the D (5 bases). The V gene's germline CDR1 is GTSNPN and CDR2 SVGIG (reference sequence). The length of the CDR3 is 14 residues. With 4 bases removed from V and 0 bases from J, the gap between germline ends came to 9 bases. The CDR3 DNA sequence: TGTGCCTGGACTGCCGGGACGAACACCGGGGAGCTGTTTTTT. Its protein product is CAWTAGTNTGELFF. Looking up the rest from reference TRBV30 and TRBJ2-2 gives the full variable domain: SQTIHQWPATLVQPVGSPLSLECTVEGTSNPNLYWYRQAAGRGLQLLFYSVGIGQISSEVPQNLSASRPQDRQFILSSKKLLLSDSGFYLCAWTAGTNTGELFFGEGSRLTVL.

CDR3: CASSLDQTNEKLFF. The CDR3 region has the DNA TGCGCCAGCAGCTTGGATCAAACTAATGAAAAACTGTTTTTT. The J gene is TRBJ1-4, the V gene TRBV5-1; unclear D gene. V dropped 0 bases and J dropped 1 base, with 4 bases sitting between them. CDR3 size: 14 residues. CDR1 is SGHRS and CDR2 is YFSETQ in the germline V gene.

The chain recombines TRBV28 with TRBJ2-2; D gene unclear. CDR3 length: 14 residues. V was clipped by 8 bases and J by 0 bases, with 10 bases between them. Germline-derived CDR1 and CDR2 are MDHEN and SYDVKM. CDR3 residues: CASLGTSNTGELFF. CDR3 coding DNA: TGTGCCAGCCTTGGCACGTCGAACACCGGGGAGCTGTTTTTT.

The V call is TRBV9, the J call TRBJ2-7; D call uncertain. With 2 bases removed from V and 6 bases from J, the gap between germline ends came to 12 bases. The CDR3 is 13 residues long. Germline-derived CDR1 and CDR2 are SGDLS and YYNGEE. CDR3 nucleotide sequence: TGTGCCAGCAGCGTTTCGCAGTTAAGCGAGCAGTACTTC. This encodes CASSVSQLSEQYF.

V usage is TRBV19 and J usage is TRBJ2-3, with a weak D call TRBD1 (5 bases). Germline CDR1 and CDR2: LNHDA and SQIVND (reference sequence). This CDR3 is built from 15 residues. Trimming cost V 3 bases and J 3 bases, with 13 bases left between them. CDR3 sequence reads: CASSIRQWATDTQYF. CDR3 coding DNA: TGTGCCAGTAGTATTAGACAGTGGGCGACAGATACGCAGTATTTT. The full variable domain, its missing parts supplied by reference TRBV19 and TRBJ2-3, is DGGITQSPKYLFRKEGQNVTLSCEQNLNHDAMYWYRQDPGQGLRLIYYSQIVNDFQKGDIAEGYSVSREKKESFPLTVTSAQKNPTAFYLCASSIRQWATDTQYFGPGTRLTVL.